These 5 T cell receptor beta chains were all obtained from the same sample, sequenced in a study of beta chain features in type 1 diabetes. The investigators reverse transcribed all of the isolated RNA, so they sequenced expressed TCRB transcripts. Sequencing was performed with immunoSEQ multiplex PCR; in TCRdb, only in-frame clones are kept and a portion is missing. The profile covers about 290,000 clones, with under 8.5% appearing a single time and roughly 1% taken by the ten largest. Sequenced material: central memory CD4+ T cells from blood. The receptors stem from a woman aged 18-30 years in good health.

The table lists this clone with a few counts. The chain is built from TRBV9 and TRBJ2-2, with 10 bases aligning to TRBD1. J gave up 3 bases and V 3 bases, and 5 bases lay outside the gene matches. Germline CDR1 and CDR2: SGDLS and YYNGEE. This CDR3 is built from 16 residues. This CDR3 reads CASSAGTGDHTGELFF. The DNA of the CDR3 is TGTGCCAGCAGCGCCGGGACAGGGGACCACACCGGGGAGCTGTTTTTT.

In this sample, this clone turned up a few times. The chain combines TRBV27 with TRBJ1-3, with 7 bases lining up with TRBD1. V was pared by 6 bases and J by 4 bases, with 3 bases of the junction left unmatched. Per germline, CDR1 MNHEY and CDR2 SMNVEV (reference sequence). The length of the CDR3 is 13 residues. The CDR3 is CASRPTGGNTIYF. The CDR3 bases are TGTGCCAGCAGACCGACAGGGGGAAACACCATATATTTT.

In this sample, this clone turned up many times. The J gene is TRBJ2-5, the V gene TRBV19, with a tentative D call TRBD1 (5 bases). This CDR3 spans 13 amino acids. Trimming removed 6 bases from V and 4 bases from J, with 12 bases in between. Germline CDR1 reads LNHDA; CDR2 reads SQIVND (reference sequence). This CDR3 is CASRRQGGETQYF. As DNA, the CDR3 is TGTGCCAGTAGGCGGCAGGGTGGAGAGACCCAGTACTTC.

Notes on this clone: Other nucleotide sequences from this sample produce the same CDR3. This sequence joins TRBV7-2 and TRBJ1-5, with D perhaps matching TRBD1 (6 bases). V was pared by 2 bases and J by 4 bases, with 9 bases between. The CDR3 contains 14 residues. In germline, CDR1 is SGHTA, CDR2 FQGNSA. In DNA form, the CDR3 reads TGTGCCAGCAGCTTAAAAGGGGGAAATCAGCCCCAGCATTTT. Translation gives CASSLKGGNQPQHF.

This clone was counted between two and nine times. This sequence joins TRBV6-6 and TRBJ2-2, with 9 bases matching TRBD2. The germline V gene encodes CDR1 MNHNY and CDR2 SVGAGI (reference sequence). Trimming at V came to 8 bases and at J to 4 bases, leaving 8 bases not matched to a gene. This CDR3 comprises 15 residues. The DNA of the CDR3 is TGTGCCAGCGCCGCGGGGGGGCGGCTCACCGGGGAGCTGTTTTTT. The encoded protein is CASAAGGRLTGELFF.